Presented here are 27 T cell receptor beta chains from one specimen sequenced in a study of regulatory T cells in long-lasting Graves disease. According to the study, TCR beta libraries were built with iRepertoire HTBI primers and CDR3-region Arm-PCR. TCRdb passed the multiplex PCR reads through MiXCR, listing each CDR3 protein once. The data contain under 500,000 distinct CDR3 sequences, 20% to 25% of them singletons. Time point reported: persistent/refractory GD, antithyroid drugs over 5 years with positive TRAb. There was RNA extracted from PBMCs, and the TCR library was made from it. This specimen consisted of peripheral blood mononuclear cells (PBMCs), obtained when the disease was refractory, from a patient treated with antithyroid drugs. The receptor source for this set is a female donor with Graves disease.

V is TRBV30 and J is TRBJ2-2, with D uncertain. V was trimmed by 0 bases and J by 0 bases, leaving 5 bases between them. Germline lookup yields CDR1 GTSNPN and CDR2 SVGIG (reference sequence). This CDR3 is 14 amino acids long. Here the CDR3 reads CAWSVPSNTGELFF. In DNA, the CDR3 is TGTGCCTGGAGTGTACCATCGAACACCGGGGAGCTGTTTTTT.

J is TRBJ2-6 and V is TRBV5-1; 7 bases agree with TRBD1. This CDR3 is 16 amino acids long. The junction had 3 bases not matched to a gene; V was cut back by 3 bases and J by 0 bases. Germline CDR1 is SGHRS and CDR2 is YFSETQ. This CDR3 reads CASSWRQGSGANVLTF. The CDR3 nucleotides are TGCGCCAGCAGCTGGAGACAGGGCTCTGGGGCCAACGTCCTGACTTTC.

This clonotype was seen at least ten times. V gene TRBV2 combines with J gene TRBJ1-1; D unresolved. This CDR3 is 14 amino acids long. Germline CDR1 SNHLY, CDR2 FYNNEI. The V end lost 6 bases, the J end lost 0 bases, and 11 bases lay between the germline ends. In DNA, the CDR3 is TGTGCCAGCAGAGGCCCGGGGTTGAACACTGAAGCTTTCTTT. The encoded protein is CASRGPGLNTEAFF.

V and J are TRBV18 and TRBJ2-2, with a possible D match to TRBD1 (6 bases). V shed 3 bases and J shed 0 bases, with 11 bases lying between them. Germline lookup yields CDR1 KGHSH and CDR2 LQKENI. CDR3 length: 16 residues. The CDR3 protein is CASSPIGQPNTGELFF. The CDR3 coding sequence is TGTGCCAGCTCACCTATCGGACAGCCGAACACCGGGGAGCTGTTTTTT.

This clonotype was recorded a few times. The chain recombines TRBV5-1 with TRBJ1-4; 7 positions agree with TRBD1. CDR1 SGHRS and CDR2 YFSETQ come from the germline V gene. The CDR3 extends over 15 amino acids. Trimming at V came to 4 bases and at J to 7 bases, leaving 10 bases not matched to a gene. The CDR3 here is CASSMVGGAGEKLFF. CDR3 bases: TGCGCCAGCAGCATGGTAGGGGGCGCCGGTGAAAAACTGTTTTTT. Drawing the rest from reference TRBV5-1 and TRBJ1-4, the complete variable domain is KAGVTQTPRYLIKTRGQQVTLSCSPISGHRSVSWYQQTPGQGLQFLFEYFSETQRNKGNFPGRFSGRQFSNSRSEMNVSTLELGDSALYLCASSMVGGAGEKLFFGSGTQLSVL.

This clonotype has ten or more counts. J is TRBJ1-1 and V is TRBV28; D not certain. The CDR3 contains 12 residues. Germline CDR1 MDHEN, CDR2 SYDVKM. Trimming left V 4 bases short and J 5 bases short, with 8 bases between. CDR3 nucleotides: TGTGCCAGCAGTTACGGGCGGACTGAAGCTTTCTTT. It encodes CASSYGRTEAFF.

At least ten counts were recorded for this clonotype. This sequence joins TRBV12-3 or TRBV12-4 and TRBJ1-2; 8 nucleotides line up with TRBD1. The CDR3 contains 15 residues. Trimming at V came to 5 bases and at J to 0 bases, leaving 5 bases not matched to a gene. The CDR3 sequence: CASSADRASNYGYTF. Here the CDR3 DNA reads TGTGCCAGCAGTGCGGACAGGGCGTCTAACTATGGCTACACCTTC.

The chain joins TRBV5-1 to TRBJ2-7, with 7 bases fitting TRBD1. The CDR3 extends over 14 amino acids. Germline V gene sequence: CDR1 SGHRS, CDR2 YFSETQ. The V gene end was trimmed by 1 base and the J gene end by 1 base; junction bases not matched to a gene: 2. The CDR3 sequence is CASSLLGQSYEQYF. Here the CDR3 DNA reads TGCGCCAGCAGCTTGCTGGGACAGTCCTACGAGCAGTACTTC.

The V and J genes are TRBV11-2 and TRBJ2-7; TRBD1 might be the D (6 bases). This CDR3 is built from 13 residues. The germline CDR1 and CDR2 sequences are SGHAT and FQNNGV. V was shortened by 3 bases and J by 4 bases, with 10 bases between the two germline ends. The CDR3: CASSFFTGYEQYF. The DNA of the CDR3 is TGTGCCAGCAGCTTTTTTACAGGGTACGAGCAGTACTTC.

This clonotype occurred a few times. This sequence joins TRBV5-1 and TRBJ2-5; tentative D call: TRBD2 (5 bases). The CDR3 is 15 amino acids. Germline V CDR1 and CDR2: SGHRS, YFSETQ. The V end lost 4 bases, the J end lost 0 bases, and 13 bases lay between the germline ends. The CDR3 sequence: CASSPNDSDQETQYF. The CDR3 DNA reads TGCGCCAGCAGCCCGAACGATAGCGACCAAGAGACCCAGTACTTC.

The chain couples TRBV18 to TRBJ1-5; TRBD1 might be the D (6 bases). The CDR3 extends over 15 amino acids. Trimming pared 1 base from V and 4 bases from J, leaving 11 bases between. Germline CDR1 is KGHSH and CDR2 is LQKENI. CDR3: CASSPLETGNQPQHF. The DNA of the CDR3 is TGTGCCAGCTCACCACTCGAAACAGGGAATCAGCCCCAGCATTTT.

This clonotype was detected a few times. The rearrangement joins TRBV30 to TRBJ1-2; tentatively, D is TRBD1 (5 bases). The ends were cut back, 1 base at V and 7 bases at J, with 10 bases in the middle. The CDR3 extends over 12 amino acids. Germline lookup yields CDR1 GTSNPN and CDR2 SVGIG (reference sequence). DNA of the CDR3: TGTGCCTGGAGTGAAGGGGCCTTTGGCTACACCTTC. Amino acids: CAWSEGAFGYTF.

On this clonotype itself: A much larger clone lies a single base off, so this may be a read error. This chain joins TRBV2 and TRBJ2-6; D is possibly TRBD2 (5 bases). The CDR3 consists of 15 residues. Trimming removed 4 bases at V and 4 bases at J, with 11 bases between. The germline V gene has CDR1 SNHLY and CDR2 FYNNEI. CDR3 residues: CASSAEGVGANVLTF. The DNA of the CDR3 is TGTGCCAGCAGTGCCGAGGGAGTGGGGGCCAACGTCCTGACTTTC. Full variable domain (rest looked up from reference TRBV2 and TRBJ2-6): EPEVTQTPSHQVTQMGQEVILRCVPISNHLYFYWYRQILGQKVEFLVSFYNNEISEKSEIFDDQFSVERPDGSNFTLKIRSTKLEDSAMYFCASSAEGVGANVLTFGAGSRLTVL.

J is TRBJ2-1 and V is TRBV13; D perhaps matches TRBD1 (5 bases). The V and J ends lost 5 bases and 3 bases respectively, with 11 bases between them. CDR1 and CDR2 (germline): PRHDT, FYEKMQ (reference sequence). The CDR3 extends over 14 amino acids. Written as DNA, the CDR3 is TGTGCCAGCAGCGACCAGGGAAACTACAATGAGCAGTTCTTC. This codes for CASSDQGNYNEQFF.

To note about this clonotype: This may be a read error, as it is one base from a much larger clone. The CDR3, as DNA: TGTGCCAGCAGCCTGGGCAGGGGCATCTACGAGCAGTACTTC. Translation gives CASSLGRGIYEQYF. The chain has TRBV11-2 and TRBJ2-7; D is possibly TRBD1 (6 bases). The CDR3 extends over 14 amino acids. V dropped 5 bases and J dropped 3 bases, with 14 bases sitting between them. Germline V gives CDR1 SGHAT, CDR2 FQNNGV.

The rearrangement links TRBV24-1 to TRBJ2-1; tentative D call: TRBD1 (5 bases). The length of the CDR3 is 12 residues. Germline-derived CDR1 and CDR2 are KGHDR and SFDVKD. Trimming took off 0 bases at V and 11 bases at J, with 7 bases between the two ends. CDR3 DNA sequence: TGTGCCACCAGTGATTTGGCAGGGAAGCAGTTCTTC. It encodes CATSDLAGKQFF.

This clonotype was observed at least ten times. The chain employs TRBV28 and TRBJ1-4, with D hard to call. In germline, CDR1 is MDHEN, CDR2 SYDVKM. CDR3 length: 18 amino acids. V was trimmed by 5 bases and J by 0 bases, leaving 19 bases between them. The CDR3, as DNA: TGTGCCAGCAGTCCCTCCTTCACCCGGAGGGCAACTAATGAAAAACTGTTTTTT. Its translation: CASSPSFTRRATNEKLFF.

This chain uses TRBV29-1 with TRBJ2-7; D call uncertain. The CDR3 has 13 amino acids. V lost 5 bases and J 5 bases, leaving 16 bases between the germline ends. Germline-derived CDR1 and CDR2 are SQVTM and ANQGSEA. CDR3 nucleotides: TGCAGCGTTTCAGATACCGTGGACCACGAGCAGTACTTC. This encodes CSVSDTVDHEQYF.

V and J are TRBV7-9 and TRBJ2-7; no clear D. This CDR3 is 14 amino acids long. Trimming took 5 bases from V and 7 from J, leaving 18 bases between them. Per the germline V gene, CDR1 is SEHNR and CDR2 is FQNEAQ (reference sequence). The chain's CDR3 is CASSRRDQSWEQYF. The CDR3 DNA sequence: TGTGCCAGCAGCCGCCGAGACCAATCCTGGGAGCAGTACTTC. Filled out from reference TRBV7-9 and TRBJ2-7, the complete variable domain reads DTGVSQNPRHKITKRGQNVTFRCDPISEHNRLYWYRQTLGQGPEFLTYFQNEAQLEKSRLLSDRFSAERPKGSFSTLEIQRTEQGDSAMYLCASSRRDQSWEQYFGPGTRLTVT.

In this sample, this clonotype turned up a few times. The rearrangement links TRBV27 to TRBJ2-7, with D possibly called TRBD1 or TRBD2 (5 bases each). Germline-derived CDR1 and CDR2 are MNHEY and SMNVEV (reference sequence). Trimming took 6 bases from V and 3 from J, leaving 15 bases between them. The CDR3 covers 14 residues. For the CDR3, the DNA is TGTGCCAGCAGCCGGGACGGAGACTTCTACGAGCAGTACTTC. Protein: CASSRDGDFYEQYF.

The rearrangement links TRBV6-1 to TRBJ2-2; 12 nucleotides agree with TRBD2. The V and J ends lost 0 bases and 4 bases, in that order; junction bases with no gene match: 6. The CDR3 is made up of 18 amino acids. Germline CDR1 is MNHNS and CDR2 is SASEGT. The chain's CDR3 is CASSEALSLAGGTGELFF. CDR3 bases: TGTGCCAGCAGTGAAGCGCTCTCACTAGCGGGAGGCACCGGGGAGCTGTTTTTT.

The gene calls are TRBV5-4 and TRBJ1-4; D call uncertain. Trimming pared 2 bases from V and 5 bases from J, leaving 13 bases between. The CDR3 covers 15 residues. In germline, CDR1 is SGHNT, CDR2 YYREEE (reference sequence). Here the CDR3 reads CASSLPTGGNEKLFF. The CDR3, as DNA: TGTGCCAGCAGCTTACCGACCGGCGGGAATGAAAAACTGTTTTTT.

This chain connects TRBV5-1 to TRBJ2-7; TRBD2 aligns across 13 bases. The germline gives CDR1 SGHRS, CDR2 YFSETQ. The CDR3 spans 15 residues. The V and J ends lost 4 bases and 6 bases, in that order; junction bases with no gene match: 7. The CDR3 DNA reads TGCGCCAGCAGCGTAGGACTAGCGGGAGTAGCCGAGCAGTACTTC. Translated: CASSVGLAGVAEQYF.

The rearrangement uses TRBV6-2 or TRBV6-3 and TRBJ2-7; D is possibly TRBD2 (6 bases). Trimming removed 7 bases from V and 5 bases from J, with 15 bases in between. This CDR3 region has 13 residues. Germline CDR1 and CDR2: MNHEY and SVGEGT. CDR3 nucleotides: TGTGCCAGCAATCCGGGACTTCTCAACGAGCAGTACTTC. It codes for CASNPGLLNEQYF.

This clonotype was detected a few times. This chain connects TRBV5-1 to TRBJ2-2; weak D call: TRBD2 (5 bases). The V gene lost 3 bases and the J gene lost 7 bases, with 7 bases spanning the gap. This CDR3 has 12 residues. Germline V gives CDR1 SGHRS, CDR2 YFSETQ. The chain's CDR3 is CASSSRDGELFF. The CDR3 nucleotides read TGCGCCAGCAGCTCCCGGGACGGGGAGCTGTTTTTT.

The rearrangement links TRBV6-1 to TRBJ2-7; D possibly corresponds to TRBD1 (6 bases). The CDR3 length is 12 residues. With 5 bases removed from V and 6 bases from J, the gap between germline ends came to 11 bases. Germline V gene lookup returns CDR1 MNHNS and CDR2 SASEGT. Written as DNA, the CDR3 is TGTGCCAGCAGTAAACGAGGGGGCGAGCAGTACTTC. Protein product: CASSKRGGEQYF.

The J gene is TRBJ2-5, the V gene TRBV29-1; weak D call: TRBD2 (6 bases). The ends were cut back, 7 bases at V and 4 bases at J, with 13 bases in the middle. The CDR3 length is 12 residues. The germline CDR1 and CDR2 sequences are SQVTM and ANQGSEA. CDR3 in DNA: TGCAGCGCCCTGAGGGACTCAGAGACCCAGTACTTC. It codes for CSALRDSETQYF.